This T cell receptor beta chain was captured in a study of blood T cell repertoires in COVID-19. The germline CDR1 and CDR2 sequences are SGHAT and FQNNGV. There are 17 residues in the CDR3. Trimming at V came to 0 bases and at J to 1 base, leaving 5 bases not matched to a gene. Authors' processing steps: Estimated nucleated cell counts came from reference gene primer amplification. The assay was immunoSEQ multiplex PCR, and TCRdb's table has in-frame clones only and misses some. The V and J calls and clone size come from that table; D and trimming were worked out from the DNA. The sample contains about 35,000 clones, around 80% of which appear only once.

The rearrangement links TRBV11-2 to TRBJ2-3; 9 bases line up with TRBD1. Sequencing was done on a sample of peripheral blood. This receptor was obtained from a man older than 75 with active or convalescent COVID-19. The CDR3 loop reads CASSLDPRTGGTDTQYF. The CDR3 DNA follows: TGTGCCAGCAGCTTAGATCCAAGGACAGGGGGCACAGATACGCAGTATTTT.